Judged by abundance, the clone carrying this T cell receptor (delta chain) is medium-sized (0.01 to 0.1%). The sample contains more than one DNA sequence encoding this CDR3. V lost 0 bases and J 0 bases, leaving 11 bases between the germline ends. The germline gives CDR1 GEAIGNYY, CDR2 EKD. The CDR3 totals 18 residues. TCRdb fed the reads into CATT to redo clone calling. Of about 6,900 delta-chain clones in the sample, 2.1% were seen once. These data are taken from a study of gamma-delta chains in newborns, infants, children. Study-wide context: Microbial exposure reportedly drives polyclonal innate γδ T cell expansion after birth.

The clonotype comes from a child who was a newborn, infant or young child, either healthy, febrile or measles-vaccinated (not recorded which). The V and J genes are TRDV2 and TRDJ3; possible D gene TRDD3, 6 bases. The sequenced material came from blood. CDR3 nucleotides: TGTGCCTGTGACACCTGGGGGTCTCGCTCCTGGGACACCCGACAGATGTTTTTC. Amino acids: CACDTWGSRSWDTRQMFF.